This TCR beta chain was found in a study of glioma-infiltrating T cells. Broader study findings: Tissue and blood shared very few CDR3 sequences. Gliomas, especially low-grade, showed above-expected tissue-blood divergence; non-neoplastic patients showed below.

This clonotype was picked up many times. The antigen is undetermined. Germline CDR1 MNHNS, CDR2 SASEGT. The CDR3 runs to 15 residues. Trimming removed 6 bases from V and 4 bases from J, with 19 bases in between. Amplification of TCR alpha and beta CDR3 regions from RNA used iRepertoire nested multiplex PCR. Using its own MiXCR run on the multiplex PCR reads, TCRdb lists one record per CDR3 protein. The data contain about 110,000 distinct CDR3 sequences, less than 30% of them singletons. The sequencing sample was made of glioma tissue, nonneoplastic brain tissue, or PBMCs (not recorded which). This receptor was identified in a human donor with low-grade glioma or glioblastoma, undergoing nonglioma brain surgery, or in good health (not recorded which). This chain uses TRBV6-1 with TRBJ2-7, with D perhaps TRBD1 (6 bases). Here the CDR3 reads CASRRNRDTSYEQYF. The CDR3 DNA reads TGTGCCAGCAGGCGGAACCGGGACACTAGTTACGAGCAGTACTTC.